One sample yielded the 3 T cell receptor beta chains listed below, sequenced in a study of T-cell memory formation after mild COVID-19. TCRdb re-called the 5' RACE reads with MiXCR, one entry per CDR3 protein. There are tens of thousands of distinct CDR3 sequences in the sample; about 14% occur only once, and 25% to 35% lies in the top ten. Specimen: PBMCs or a T cell subset sorted from them (not recorded which). The receptors were gathered from an adult woman who had mild COVID-19 (a few samples of this study predate the infection). Cell type and time point are not known.

In its sample, this clonotype was seen a few times. The V and J genes are TRBV9 and TRBJ2-3; 10 nucleotides align to TRBD2. CDR3 length equals 16 residues. J lost 1 base, V lost 0 bases, and 2 bases had no gene match. Germline loops: CDR1 SGDLS, CDR2 YYNGEE. The CDR3, as DNA: TGTGCCAGCAGCGTAGAAAGCGGGAGGGGCACAGATACGCAGTATTTT. Protein sequence: CASSVESGRGTDTQYF.

As to this clonotype: An end of the junction does not agree with germline; a read error may underlie this. The chain joins TRBV16 to TRBJ1-1; no firm D call. The CDR3 runs 15 residues. Germline CDR1 is KGHSY and CDR2 is FQNENV. In DNA, the CDR3 is TGTGCCAGCAGCCAATCCATACCGTCAGACCCCTCTCATCTCTTT. This translates into CASSQSIPSDPSHLF.

A few counts support this clonotype. The gene calls are TRBV5-1 and TRBJ1-1; D gene uncertain. This CDR3 spans 15 amino acids. From germline, CDR1 is SGHRS and CDR2 YFSETQ. Trimming removed 4 bases from V and 1 base from J, with 14 bases in between. CDR3 in DNA: TGCGCCAGCAGCCCCAAATGGGAAGGGAACACTGAAGCTTTCTTT. It is translated as CASSPKWEGNTEAFF. Drawing the rest from reference TRBV5-1 and TRBJ1-1, the complete variable domain is KAGVTQTPRYLIKTRGQQVTLSCSPISGHRSVSWYQQTPGQGLQFLFEYFSETQRNKGNFPGRFSGRQFSNSRSEMNVSTLELGDSALYLCASSPKWEGNTEAFFGQGTRLTVV.